The rows below give T cell receptor beta chains drawn from one sample of a study of T-cell reconstitution after alpha-beta-depleted transplantation in children. TCRdb reprocessed the PCR reads with MiXCR, giving one entry per CDR3 protein. The sample has approximately 510,000 distinct CDR3 sequences; about 18% are singletons. The input for sequencing was PBMCs from the stem cell graft donor, taken from the stem cell graft. Receptors originate from a human donor who donated a stem cell graft to a child with acute lymphoblastic leukemia. Both conserved end residues are part of each CDR3. A D gene is named only where the DNA matches it firmly. The listing skips clone size in some rows; elsewhere it reads once, few, many or a size class.

d_gene: .; j_gene: TRBJ1-1; v_gene: TRBV6-5; abundance: .; CDR3nt: TGTGCCAGCAGTTTTCGCGGCTTGCCTGAAGCTTTCTTT; CDR3aa: CASSFRGLPEAFF
d_gene: TRBD2; j_gene: TRBJ2-7; v_gene: TRBV7-9; abundance: .; CDR3nt: TGTGCCAGCAGCCCTAGCGGGAGGGCCGGGTACGAGCAGTACTTC; CDR3aa: CASSPSGRAGYEQYF
d_gene: .; j_gene: TRBJ2-5; v_gene: TRBV20-1; abundance: few; CDR3nt: TGCAGTGCTAGGGGCGGATTCCAAGAGACCCAGTACTTC; CDR3aa: CSARGGFQETQYF
d_gene: TRBD2; j_gene: TRBJ2-2; v_gene: TRBV7-9; abundance: few; CDR3nt: TGTGCCAGCAGCTCGACGCTAGCGGGAGACCACACCGGGGAGCTGTTTTTT; CDR3aa: CASSSTLAGDHTGELFF
d_gene: .; j_gene: TRBJ2-7; v_gene: TRBV5-5; abundance: .; CDR3nt: TGTGCCAGCAGCTTGAATGCGCCGTGGCAGGCGGTCTACGAGCAGTACTTC; CDR3aa: CASSLNAPWQAVYEQYF
d_gene: .; j_gene: TRBJ2-5; v_gene: TRBV7-9; abundance: few; CDR3nt: TGTGCCAGCAGCTTAGGAGGACAGAGGGGGGAGACCCAGTACTTC; CDR3aa: CASSLGGQRGETQYF
d_gene: .; j_gene: TRBJ2-7; v_gene: TRBV29-1; abundance: few; CDR3nt: TGCAGCGTCGTAGACCCTGACCGGGGACCCTACGAGCAGTACTTC; CDR3aa: CSVVDPDRGPYEQYF
d_gene: TRBD1; j_gene: TRBJ2-7; v_gene: TRBV5-1; abundance: .; CDR3nt: TGCGCCAGCAGCACGTTGACAGGGGGCAACTACGAGCAGTACTTC; CDR3aa: CASSTLTGGNYEQYF
d_gene: .; j_gene: TRBJ2-1; v_gene: TRBV7-9; abundance: few; CDR3nt: TGTGCCAGCAGCTTAGCTCCCGGGAGCTCCTACAATGAGCAGTTCTTC; CDR3aa: CASSLAPGSSYNEQFF
d_gene: TRBD2; j_gene: TRBJ2-7; v_gene: TRBV11-2; abundance: few; CDR3nt: TGTGCCAGCAGCCCAAGGGCGGGAGGTCGGTACGAGCAGTACTTC; CDR3aa: CASSPRAGGRYEQYF
d_gene: .; j_gene: TRBJ2-2; v_gene: TRBV21-1; abundance: .; CDR3nt: TGTGCCAGCAGCAAATTAGAGGAACCCACCGGGGAGCTGTTTTTT; CDR3aa: CASSKLEEPTGELFF
d_gene: .; j_gene: TRBJ1-2; v_gene: TRBV20-1; abundance: .; CDR3nt: TGCAGTGCTAGCAGCGGGGGCTTCAACTATGGCTACACCTTC; CDR3aa: CSASSGGFNYGYTF
d_gene: TRBD1; j_gene: TRBJ2-1; v_gene: TRBV20-1; abundance: few; CDR3nt: TGCAGTGCTAGAGACCTAGACCGGGACAGGGTCTACAATGAGCAGTTCTTC; CDR3aa: CSARDLDRDRVYNEQFF
d_gene: .; j_gene: TRBJ2-6; v_gene: TRBV5-1; abundance: few; CDR3nt: TGCGCCAGCAGACGGGAGACTGGGGCCAACGTCCTGACTTTC; CDR3aa: CASRRETGANVLTF
d_gene: .; j_gene: TRBJ1-1; v_gene: TRBV18; abundance: .; CDR3nt: TGTGCCAGCTCACCGCAAACCGGACAGAACACTGAAGCTTTCTTT; CDR3aa: CASSPQTGQNTEAFF
d_gene: TRBD2; j_gene: TRBJ2-1; v_gene: TRBV12-3/TRBV12-4; abundance: few; CDR3nt: TGTGCCAGCAGTCCGGGAACGACTAGCGGTTTGAGGGATGAGCAGTTCTTC; CDR3aa: CASSPGTTSGLRDEQFF
d_gene: TRBD1; j_gene: TRBJ2-1; v_gene: TRBV12-3/TRBV12-4; abundance: few; CDR3nt: TGTGCCAGCAGTTTAGCCAGGGGGCGCGACAATGAGCAGTTCTTC; CDR3aa: CASSLARGRDNEQFF
d_gene: .; j_gene: TRBJ1-4; v_gene: TRBV12-3/TRBV12-4; abundance: many; CDR3nt: TGTGCCAGCAGTTTAGGATTAGACCTGCCCGGAAAACTGTTTTTT; CDR3aa: CASSLGLDLPGKLFF
d_gene: .; j_gene: TRBJ2-7; v_gene: TRBV3-1; abundance: .; CDR3nt: TGTGCCAGCAGCCAAGGAGGGGATTTGGGGGTGCTGTACTTC; CDR3aa: CASSQGGDLGVLYF
d_gene: TRBD2; j_gene: TRBJ2-1; v_gene: TRBV5-1; abundance: few; CDR3nt: TGCGCCAGCAGCTTGGGTCTGACTAGCGGGAGTAGTGAGCAGTTCTTC; CDR3aa: CASSLGLTSGSSEQFF
d_gene: TRBD1; j_gene: TRBJ1-1; v_gene: TRBV19; abundance: .; CDR3nt: TGTGCCAGTAGTATGCGAAGGGGGCCCCTTGAAGCTTTCTTT; CDR3aa: CASSMRRGPLEAFF
d_gene: TRBD1; j_gene: TRBJ2-7; v_gene: TRBV25-1; abundance: .; CDR3nt: TGTGCCGGCAGTGCCCTGACAGGGGCCGCCTACGAGCAGTACTTC; CDR3aa: CAGSALTGAAYEQYF
d_gene: TRBD2; j_gene: TRBJ2-7; v_gene: TRBV5-1; abundance: few; CDR3nt: TGCGCCAGCAGCTTGGCCCCTGCCGGACAGGAGACTAGCGGGAGTAGGTACGAGCAGTACTTC; CDR3aa: CASSLAPAGQETSGSRYEQYF
d_gene: .; j_gene: TRBJ1-4; v_gene: TRBV15; abundance: .; CDR3nt: TGTGCCACCAGCAGAAGTGAGGGGATACCTGAAAAACTGTTTTTT; CDR3aa: CATSRSEGIPEKLFF
d_gene: .; j_gene: TRBJ2-3; v_gene: TRBV3-1; abundance: few; CDR3nt: TGTGCCAGCAGCCATCCCCTTAGGGGTGGAGATACGCAGTATTTT; CDR3aa: CASSHPLRGGDTQYF
d_gene: .; j_gene: TRBJ1-1; v_gene: TRBV7-9; abundance: few; CDR3nt: TGTGCCAGCAGCATTCAGAACACTGAAGCTTTCTTT; CDR3aa: CASSIQNTEAFF
d_gene: .; j_gene: TRBJ2-4; v_gene: TRBV3-1; abundance: few; CDR3nt: TGTGCCAGCAGCCAAGGAACAGGGAGGGGGAACATTCAGTACTTC; CDR3aa: CASSQGTGRGNIQYF
d_gene: .; j_gene: TRBJ2-1; v_gene: TRBV7-9; abundance: once; CDR3nt: TGTGCCAGCATCTGGAGGGATGAGCAGTTCTTC; CDR3aa: CASIWRDEQFF
d_gene: .; j_gene: TRBJ2-3; v_gene: TRBV5-5; abundance: few; CDR3nt: TGTGCCAGCAGCTTGGGGGTGAGCGGCCTCACAGATACGCAGTATTTT; CDR3aa: CASSLGVSGLTDTQYF
d_gene: TRBD2; j_gene: TRBJ2-1; v_gene: TRBV5-1; abundance: .; CDR3nt: TGCGCCAGCAGCTTGGAGGGGACTAGCGGGAGCTCCTACAATGAGCAGTTCTTC; CDR3aa: CASSLEGTSGSSYNEQFF
d_gene: TRBD1; j_gene: TRBJ1-5; v_gene: TRBV12-3/TRBV12-4; abundance: .; CDR3nt: TGTGCCAGCAGTTTGACAGGGGGCGGCCCCATCAATCAGCCCCAGCATTTT; CDR3aa: CASSLTGGGPINQPQHF
d_gene: TRBD1; j_gene: TRBJ2-7; v_gene: TRBV7-8; abundance: .; CDR3nt: TGTGCCAGCAGCACCAGACAGGGATTCTACGAGCAGTACTTC; CDR3aa: CASSTRQGFYEQYF
d_gene: .; j_gene: TRBJ1-2; v_gene: TRBV20-1; abundance: .; CDR3nt: TGCAGTGCTAGAGATAAAGAAACCTATGGCTACACCTTC; CDR3aa: CSARDKETYGYTF
d_gene: .; j_gene: TRBJ2-3; v_gene: TRBV4-1; abundance: .; CDR3nt: TGCGCCAGCAGCCCGCAGGACAGCTCCACAGATACGCAGTATTTT; CDR3aa: CASSPQDSSTDTQYF
d_gene: TRBD2; j_gene: TRBJ2-1; v_gene: TRBV5-1; abundance: .; CDR3nt: TGCGCCAGCAGCTTCGAACTAGCGGGAGGCAATGAGCAGTTCTTC; CDR3aa: CASSFELAGGNEQFF
d_gene: TRBD1; j_gene: TRBJ1-1; v_gene: TRBV5-1; abundance: .; CDR3nt: TGCGCCAGCAGCTGGACCGGGACAGCGAACACTGAAGCTTTCTTT; CDR3aa: CASSWTGTANTEAFF
d_gene: .; j_gene: TRBJ2-1; v_gene: TRBV7-8; abundance: .; CDR3nt: TGTGCCAGCAGTGATAACAATGAGCAGTTCTTC; CDR3aa: CASSDNNEQFF
d_gene: .; j_gene: TRBJ1-5; v_gene: TRBV7-6; abundance: many; CDR3nt: TGTGCCAGCAGCGATTTGTACAGGGAACAGGGTCAGCCCCAGCATTTT; CDR3aa: CASSDLYREQGQPQHF
d_gene: .; j_gene: TRBJ2-1; v_gene: TRBV7-9; abundance: few; CDR3nt: TGTGCCAGCAGCCTAGGGACGGTGAGGTACAATGAGCAGTTCTTC; CDR3aa: CASSLGTVRYNEQFF